The present entry profiles one T cell receptor (beta chain) with its context. Its antigen is currently not known. The sample holds no much larger clone one base away, and base qualities are not on file. Library preparation was by PCR. Sequencing was performed on an Illumina HiSeq 2500. To normalize quantification of the TCRbeta repertoire, the TCR libraries were built with molecular barcoding that relied on unique molecular identifiers. Using fastp at Q25 and MiXCR, TCRdb reprocessed the public reads and kept productive beta chains. Records with the same CDR3 protein are collapsed into one entry carrying the most frequent genes and DNA. The sample contains a few hundred thousand distinct CDR3 sequences, under 15% of them found a single time. About 2.2% of the sample is in the top ten clones. This sample was included in a study of T-cell reconstitution after alpha-beta-depleted transplantation in children (TCRdb year 2016). Context from the whole study: Using TCR repertoire profiling, the study followed T-cell immune reconstitution in a quantitative way in children after TCRalphabeta/CD19-depleted allogeneic hematopoietic cell transplantation. The full study reports these points: The high TCRbeta diversity at day 60 in some patients was ascribed to recipient T cells and intrathymic progenitors that had survived conditioning. The apparently early alphabetaT-cell count recovery about two months after transplant was reportedly dependent on only several hundred rapidly expanded clones derived from non-depleted graft cells. Hyperexpanded clone frequencies declined over subsequent months; after one year, T-cell counts and TCRbeta diversity were mostly attributed to newly produced T cells.

The sample's treatment or condition label is to be understood as: allogeneic hematopoietic cell transplantation with graft depleted of TCRalphabeta T cells and CD19 B cells. Transplant recipients were children who received TCRalphabeta/CD19-depleted allogeneic hematopoietic cell grafts. The germline V gene (reference sequence) sets CDR1 to DFQATT and CDR2 to SNEGSKA. V and J are truncated by 5 bases and 5 bases respectively, leaving an intervening sequence of 9 bases. From the cysteine through the phenylalanine, the CDR3 covers 12 amino acids. The entry retains the CDR3 DNA only, 36 bases that are in frame from base 1.

The starting material was PBMCs, mostly from graft donor cells, obtained 360 days after TCRalphabeta/CD19-depleted stem cell transplant. The source is a male patient younger than 18 who had a stem cell transplant for acute myeloid leukemia, so the T cells may come from the graft donor. The rearrangement combines TRBV20-1 with TRBJ2-2, with a tentative D gene TRBD1 over 6 matching bases. The bases are TGCAGTGCTTATCAGGGGACCGGGGAGCTGTTTTTT. It is translated as CSAYQGTGELFF.